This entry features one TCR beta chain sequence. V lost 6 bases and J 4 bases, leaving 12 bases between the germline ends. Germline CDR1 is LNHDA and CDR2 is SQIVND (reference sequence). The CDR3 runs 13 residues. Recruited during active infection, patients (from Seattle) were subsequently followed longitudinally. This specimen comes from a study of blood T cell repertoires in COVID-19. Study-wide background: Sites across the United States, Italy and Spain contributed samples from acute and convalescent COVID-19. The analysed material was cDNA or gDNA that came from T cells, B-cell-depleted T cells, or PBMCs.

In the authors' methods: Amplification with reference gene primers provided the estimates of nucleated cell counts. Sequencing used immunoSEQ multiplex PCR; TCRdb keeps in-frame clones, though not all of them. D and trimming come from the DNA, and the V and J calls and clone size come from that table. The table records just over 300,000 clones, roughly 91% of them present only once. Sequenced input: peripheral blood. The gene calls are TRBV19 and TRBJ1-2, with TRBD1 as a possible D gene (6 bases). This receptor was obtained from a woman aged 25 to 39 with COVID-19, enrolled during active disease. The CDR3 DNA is TGTGCCAGTAGGGGGGCGGCTTTCTATGGCTACACCTTC. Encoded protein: CASRGAAFYGYTF.